Listed below are T cell receptor beta chains from one sample, sequenced in a study of Ad26.COV2.S vaccination and SARS-CoV-2 variants. Profiled with immunoSEQ multiplex PCR; TCRdb holds only in-frame clones, not every one. The sample carries about 330,000 clones, about 90% recorded once. Sequenced here: peripheral blood, sampled in a trial of Ad26.COV2.S vaccine versus placebo. The receptor set was obtained from a person between 18 and 60 years old who received the Ad26.COV2.S COVID-19 vaccine or a placebo. Both conserved end residues are part of each CDR3. A D gene is named only where the DNA matches it firmly. The size of a clone is reported for some rows only, either as once, few or many, or as a class for expanded clones.

d_call: .; j_call: TRBJ2-2; v_call: TRBV2; clone_size: few; cdr3_nt: TGTGCCAGCAGTGAAAAAGGAGCGGGTGCGATCGATACCGGGGAGCTGTTTTTT; cdr3_aa: CASSEKGAGAIDTGELFF
d_call: .; j_call: TRBJ2-3; v_call: TRBV21-1; clone_size: .; cdr3_nt: TGTGCCAGCAGCCCGCCGGGTAGCGAGATCAACACAGATACGCAGTATTTT; cdr3_aa: CASSPPGSEINTDTQYF
d_call: .; j_call: TRBJ1-5; v_call: TRBV28; clone_size: .; cdr3_nt: TGTGCCAGCAGATACAGGGCGAGACGATCGAACAATCAGCCCCAGCATTTT; cdr3_aa: CASRYRARRSNNQPQHF
d_call: .; j_call: TRBJ2-5; v_call: TRBV5-6; clone_size: .; cdr3_nt: TGTGCCAGCAGCCTGCGTATCCGACTAGGAAAGACCCAGTACTTC; cdr3_aa: CASSLRIRLGKTQYF
d_call: .; j_call: TRBJ1-1; v_call: TRBV13; clone_size: .; cdr3_nt: TGTGCCAGCAGCTTATTGAACACTGAAGCTTTCTTT; cdr3_aa: CASSLLNTEAFF
d_call: .; j_call: TRBJ2-1; v_call: TRBV30; clone_size: .; cdr3_nt: TGTGCCTGGAGTGTCTGGGGGGCCCAGTTCTTC; cdr3_aa: CAWSVWGAQFF
d_call: TRBD2; j_call: TRBJ2-3; v_call: TRBV3-1/TRBV3-2; clone_size: .; cdr3_nt: TGTGCCAGCAGCCAAGGACTAGCGGGTTCCCAGTATTTT; cdr3_aa: CASSQGLAGSQYF
d_call: .; j_call: TRBJ1-2; v_call: TRBV11-2; clone_size: .; cdr3_nt: TGTGCCAGCAGCCCTGTCGGCAAGGGAGGATATGGCTACACCTTC; cdr3_aa: CASSPVGKGGYGYTF
d_call: .; j_call: TRBJ1-2; v_call: TRBV5-4; clone_size: .; cdr3_nt: TGTGCCAGCACCCGTATGGGAGGGTATGGCTACACCTTC; cdr3_aa: CASTRMGGYGYTF
d_call: TRBD1; j_call: TRBJ1-4; v_call: TRBV7-8; clone_size: .; cdr3_nt: TGTGCCAGCAGCTTAGTCAGGGGGCATGAAAAACTGTTTTTT; cdr3_aa: CASSLVRGHEKLFF
d_call: .; j_call: TRBJ2-7; v_call: TRBV6-4; clone_size: few; cdr3_nt: TGTGCCAGCAGCGATGGCCCCGGCTACGAGCAGTACTTC; cdr3_aa: CASSDGPGYEQYF
d_call: .; j_call: TRBJ1-4; v_call: TRBV28; clone_size: .; cdr3_nt: TGTGCCAGCAGATTGCAGGGGAATGAAAAACTGTTTTTT; cdr3_aa: CASRLQGNEKLFF
d_call: TRBD2; j_call: TRBJ2-3; v_call: TRBV11-3; clone_size: .; cdr3_nt: TGTGCCAGCAGCTTAAGGGAGCGGGGGAGCACAGATACGCAGTATTTT; cdr3_aa: CASSLRERGSTDTQYF
d_call: TRBD1; j_call: TRBJ1-5; v_call: TRBV5-1; clone_size: .; cdr3_nt: TGCGCCAGCAGCTTGGAAGTAGGGACAGTTCCTAGCAATCAGCCCCAGCATTTT; cdr3_aa: CASSLEVGTVPSNQPQHF
d_call: TRBD2; j_call: TRBJ2-2; v_call: TRBV15; clone_size: .; cdr3_nt: TGTGCCACCGGGAGGGGACTTGCTAACACCGGGGAGCTGTTTTTT; cdr3_aa: CATGRGLANTGELFF
d_call: TRBD2; j_call: TRBJ2-3; v_call: TRBV7-9; clone_size: .; cdr3_nt: TGTGCCAGCAGCTTAGCGCGGGGGGAAGGAACAGATACGCAGTATTTT; cdr3_aa: CASSLARGEGTDTQYF
d_call: .; j_call: TRBJ1-1; v_call: TRBV5-1; clone_size: .; cdr3_nt: TGCGCCAGCCGGGTGGGGGGCGCGGGGAACACTGAAGCTTTCTTT; cdr3_aa: CASRVGGAGNTEAFF
d_call: .; j_call: TRBJ2-3; v_call: TRBV12-3/TRBV12-4; clone_size: .; cdr3_nt: TGTGCCAGCAGCCGATACACAGATACGCAGTATTTT; cdr3_aa: CASSRYTDTQYF
d_call: TRBD2; j_call: TRBJ2-1; v_call: TRBV5-6; clone_size: .; cdr3_nt: TGTGCCAGCAGTCGATGGAGGGGGACTAGCGCCCTGAAGGATGAGCAGTTCTTC; cdr3_aa: CASSRWRGTSALKDEQFF
d_call: .; j_call: TRBJ1-5; v_call: TRBV3-1/TRBV3-2; clone_size: .; cdr3_nt: TGTGCCAGCAGCCCCCCGGGGGTGAGGGGGACTAATAGCAATCAGCCCCAGCATTTT; cdr3_aa: CASSPPGVRGTNSNQPQHF
d_call: .; j_call: TRBJ2-1; v_call: TRBV6-6; clone_size: .; cdr3_nt: TGTGCCAGCAGTCGGTCTTTTTTGACGAGCTCCTACAATGAGCAGTTCTTC; cdr3_aa: CASSRSFLTSSYNEQFF
d_call: .; j_call: TRBJ1-1; v_call: TRBV19; clone_size: .; cdr3_nt: TGTGCCAGCACCCCGGGGCGGGGCAGGGGCACTGAAGCTTTCTTT; cdr3_aa: CASTPGRGRGTEAFF
d_call: TRBD1; j_call: TRBJ1-4; v_call: TRBV7-2; clone_size: once; cdr3_nt: TGTGCCAGCAGCCACAGGACAGGGGCGAATGAAAAACTGTTTTTT; cdr3_aa: CASSHRTGANEKLFF
d_call: .; j_call: TRBJ1-4; v_call: TRBV19; clone_size: .; cdr3_nt: TGTGCCAGTGGAGTAGGTTGGGAGTATGAAAAACTGTTTTTT; cdr3_aa: CASGVGWEYEKLFF
d_call: TRBD1; j_call: TRBJ2-6; v_call: TRBV11-2; clone_size: .; cdr3_nt: TGTGCCAGCAGCCCTAGGGACAGGGGTTACTCTGGGGCCAACGTCCTGACTTTC; cdr3_aa: CASSPRDRGYSGANVLTF
d_call: .; j_call: TRBJ1-2; v_call: TRBV12-3/TRBV12-4; clone_size: .; cdr3_nt: TGTGCCAGCAGTTTAGGGGGGGCCTATGGCTACACCTTC; cdr3_aa: CASSLGGAYGYTF
d_call: .; j_call: TRBJ1-2; v_call: TRBV7-9; clone_size: .; cdr3_nt: TGTGCCAGCAGCTCCCAGAGGACGCTTGGCTACACCTTC; cdr3_aa: CASSSQRTLGYTF
d_call: .; j_call: TRBJ2-7; v_call: TRBV11-3; clone_size: .; cdr3_nt: TGTGCCAGCAGCTTAAAAGAGGGGGGGACCTACGAGCAGTACTTC; cdr3_aa: CASSLKEGGTYEQYF
d_call: .; j_call: TRBJ1-3; v_call: TRBV19; clone_size: .; cdr3_nt: TGTGCCAGTGGAGGGGGCTCTGGAAACACCATATATTTT; cdr3_aa: CASGGGSGNTIYF
d_call: TRBD1; j_call: TRBJ1-4; v_call: TRBV29-1; clone_size: .; cdr3_nt: TGCAGCGTTAGGGACAGGGTCGATGAAAAACTGTTTTTT; cdr3_aa: CSVRDRVDEKLFF
d_call: .; j_call: TRBJ1-2; v_call: TRBV6-4; clone_size: .; cdr3_nt: TGTGCCAGCAGGGAAAGGGTCGGAGAGGACTACACCTTC; cdr3_aa: CASRERVGEDYTF
d_call: .; j_call: TRBJ1-1; v_call: TRBV5-1; clone_size: .; cdr3_nt: TGCGCCAGCAGCTTGGGTACCAGTCGACTCCTTTCAGGTGAAGCTTTCTTT; cdr3_aa: CASSLGTSRLLSGEAFF
d_call: TRBD1; j_call: TRBJ1-1; v_call: TRBV7-9; clone_size: .; cdr3_nt: TGTGCCAGCAGCTTTATGGGGACAGATGAAGCTTTCTTT; cdr3_aa: CASSFMGTDEAFF
d_call: .; j_call: TRBJ1-2; v_call: TRBV13; clone_size: .; cdr3_nt: TGTGCCAGCAGCGAAGGAGGCAGGGGCTATGGCTACACCTTC; cdr3_aa: CASSEGGRGYGYTF